This T cell receptor beta chain was sequenced in a study of CD4 T cells in relation to SARS-CoV-2 and coronaviruses. Looking at the study overall: ViraFEST: approximately 10-day antigen culture of PBMCs, then TCR beta CDR3 sequencing.

Repertoires were generated with immunoSEQ multiplex PCR, while TCRdb's copy carries only in-frame clones and drops some. This table holds about 30,000 clones, roughly four fifths found once. Study conclusions and caveats: In around 67% of donors, memory CD4+ clonotypes crossrecognized SARS-CoV-2 and at least one common cold coronavirus spike.

The CDR3 loop spans 13 amino acids. Germline CDR1 SQVTM, CDR2 ANQGSEA. Trimming removed 7 bases at V and 6 bases at J, with 16 bases between. With respect to this clone: The antigen remains undetermined.

V is TRBV29-1 and J is TRBJ2-1; D is ambiguous. The source of this sequence is an adult with COVID-19. The sample taken for sequencing was memory CD4+ T cells from PBMCs, cultured in vitro. Here the CDR3 reads CSAKEGMINEQFF. The CDR3 DNA follows: TGCAGCGCCAAAGAAGGGATGATCAATGAGCAGTTCTTC.